The sequence of this T cell receptor (beta chain) was determined in a study of human thymus T cells. TCRdb keeps only in-frame clones here, not all; method: immunoSEQ multiplex PCR. The table records 70,000 to 75,000 clones, 85% to 95% of them present only once. Corrective heart surgery yielded resections, and these provided the thymus tissue. Trimming took 4 bases from V and 5 from J; bases not matched to a gene: 23. The CDR3 is 20 residues long. Germline CDR1 is LGHNA and CDR2 is YNFKEQ. Study-level points and caveats: Unrelated people showed highly overlapping thymic repertoires, related research reported.

Comments on this clone: Its antigen remains unknown.

The TCR originated in a girl in the first two years of life with a congenital heart defect but otherwise immunologically healthy. Sequencing was carried out using thymus tissue. The J gene is TRBJ2-5, the V gene TRBV4-2; the match to TRBD2 covers 9 bases. The CDR3 DNA is TGTGCCAGCAGCCGAGATCGAGGGGCTAGCGGGGACCCTTCGGGTGAGACCCAGTACTTC. This sequence encodes CASSRDRGASGDPSGETQYF.